Sequencing of this TCR beta chain was carried out in a study of blood T cells in healthy people across ages. Study-wide results and caveats: A strong correlation between TCR beta diversity and naive T cell percentage was seen.

A second roughly 7 to 11 cycle PCR used barcoded and J-beta primers. Every cDNA was tagged by a template-switch adaptor with 12 random nucleotides. TCRdb redid the calling of the 5' RACE reads with MiXCR, one entry per CDR3 protein. The sample holds about 1.1 million distinct CDR3 sequences, roughly two fifths seen once. No fewer than 6 million PBMCs went into each sample. Total RNA amounts of at least 6 micrograms were extracted per sample. On this clonotype itself: What it binds is unknown.

Germline V gene data show CDR1 as KGHDR and CDR2 as SFDVKD. The CDR3 is 15 amino acids. This chain uses TRBV24-1 with TRBJ2-7, with D perhaps matching TRBD1 (6 bases). With the DNA end fitting TRBJ2-5 better, the J assignment may be wrong. The sample comprised blood. The source of this sequence is a young man in good health. The CDR3 is CATSDFGQTQETQYF. The DNA for the CDR3 is TGTGCCACCAGTGATTTTGGACAGACCCAAGAGACCCAGTACTTC.